The entry that follows covers one T cell receptor beta chain sequence. The antigen remains unidentified. The record originates from a study of regulatory and conventional T cells in RAG deficiency. The length of the CDR3 is 16 residues. Germline V lookup: CDR1 LNHDA, CDR2 SQIVND (reference sequence). V was pared by 5 bases and J by 0 bases, with 16 bases between. Points from the study as a whole: RAG-deficient patients showed markedly lower Shannon entropy and higher Simpson indices than control T-cell subsets. Shorter CDR3s in all patient subsets; >90% Treg-Tconv overlap in Omenn.

The sorted regulatory T cells were CD4+, CD25-high and CD127-low, with genomic DNA sequenced. TCRdb keeps only in-frame clones here, not all; method: immunoSEQ multiplex PCR. The top ten clones hold approximately 1.4% of a sample with about 20,000 clones, 87% of them seen once. The same data also contributed to another study, on regulatory T cells. As that study records: The PCR used 52 TRBV and 13 TRBJ primers. In patients, unique TRB V-J pairs were restricted and V/J usage skewed, especially in Tregs.

Sequenced sample: Tregs sorted from blood. The TCR originated in a human donor in good health. The genes are TRBV19 and TRBJ1-2, with D possibly TRBD1 on 6 matching bases. The CDR3 DNA reads as TGTGCCAGTAGTGGGGGGCAGGGCCAAGCTAACTATGGCTACACCTTC. It translates to CASSGGQGQANYGYTF.